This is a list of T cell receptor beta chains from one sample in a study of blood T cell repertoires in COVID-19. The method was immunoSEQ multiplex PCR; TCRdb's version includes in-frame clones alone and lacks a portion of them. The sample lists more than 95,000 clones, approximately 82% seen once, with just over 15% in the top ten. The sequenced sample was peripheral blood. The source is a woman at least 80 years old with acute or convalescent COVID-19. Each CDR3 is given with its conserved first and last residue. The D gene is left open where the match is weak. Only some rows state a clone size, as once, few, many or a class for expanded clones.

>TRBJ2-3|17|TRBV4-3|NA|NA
CASSPNTGGAVTDTQYF
TGCGCCAGCAGCCCAAATACTGGCGGGGCTGTCACAGATACGCAGTATTTT
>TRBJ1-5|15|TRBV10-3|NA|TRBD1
CAISTGTDSNQPQHF
TGTGCCATCAGTACGGGGACAGATAGCAATCAGCCCCAGCATTTT
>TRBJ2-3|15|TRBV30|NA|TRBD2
CAWSLAGGSTDTQYF
TGTGCCTGGAGTCTCGCGGGAGGGAGCACAGATACGCAGTATTTT
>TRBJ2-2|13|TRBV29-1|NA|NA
CSVETRNTGELFF
TGCAGCGTTGAAACTAGGAACACCGGGGAGCTGTTTTTT
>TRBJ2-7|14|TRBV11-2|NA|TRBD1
CASNRQGGTYEQYF
TGTGCCAGCAACAGACAGGGGGGTACCTACGAGCAGTACTTC
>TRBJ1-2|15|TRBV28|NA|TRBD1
CASSPSTGTAYGYTF
TGTGCCAGCAGTCCGTCGACCGGGACAGCCTATGGCTACACCTTC
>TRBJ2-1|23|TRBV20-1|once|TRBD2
CSASLGLGTSVKVPQVMDNEQFF
TGCAGTGCGAGTCTGGGTTTAGGGACTAGCGTAAAAGTCCCCCAAGTGATGGACAATGAGCAGTTCTTC
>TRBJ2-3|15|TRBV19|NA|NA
CASSMGQEPTDTQYF
TGTGCCAGTAGTATGGGGCAGGAACCCACAGATACGCAGTATTTT
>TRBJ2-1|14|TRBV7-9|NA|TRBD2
CASSSGTSVAEQFF
TGTGCCAGCAGCTCAGGGACTAGCGTTGCTGAGCAGTTCTTC
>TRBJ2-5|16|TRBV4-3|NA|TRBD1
CASSQALRDRQETQYF
TGCGCCAGCAGCCAAGCTCTACGGGACAGGCAAGAGACCCAGTACTTC
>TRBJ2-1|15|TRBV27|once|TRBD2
CASSLGLAVYNEQFF
TGTGCCAGCAGTTTGGGACTAGCGGTCTACAATGAGCAGTTCTTC
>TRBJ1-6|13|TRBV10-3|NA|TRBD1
CAISETGVSPLHF
TGTGCCATCAGTGAGACAGGGGTATCACCCCTCCACTTT
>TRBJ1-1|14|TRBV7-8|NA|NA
CASSQDRRNTEAFF
TGTGCCAGCAGCCAAGACAGGCGAAACACTGAAGCTTTCTTT